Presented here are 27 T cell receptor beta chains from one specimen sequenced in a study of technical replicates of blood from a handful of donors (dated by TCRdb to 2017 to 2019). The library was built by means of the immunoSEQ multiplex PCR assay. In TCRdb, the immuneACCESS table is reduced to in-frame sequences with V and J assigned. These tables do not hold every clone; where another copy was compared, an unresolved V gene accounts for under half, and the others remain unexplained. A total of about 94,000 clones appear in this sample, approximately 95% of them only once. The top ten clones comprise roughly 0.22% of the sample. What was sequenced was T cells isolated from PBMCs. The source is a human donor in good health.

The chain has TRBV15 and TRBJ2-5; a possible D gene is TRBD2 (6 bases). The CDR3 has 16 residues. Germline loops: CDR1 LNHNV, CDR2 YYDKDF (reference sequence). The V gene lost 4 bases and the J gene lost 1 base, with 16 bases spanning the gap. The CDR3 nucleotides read TGTGCCACCAGCAAACCAGGAGGGAAGGGCCAAGAGACCCAGTACTTC. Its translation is CATSKPGGKGQETQYF. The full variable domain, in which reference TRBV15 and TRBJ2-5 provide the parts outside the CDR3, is DAMVIQNPRYQVTQFGKPVTLSCSQTLNHNVMYWYQQKSSQAPKLLFHYYDKDFNNEADTPDNFQSRRPNTSFCFLDIRSPGLGDTAMYLCATSKPGGKGQETQYFGPGTRLLVL.

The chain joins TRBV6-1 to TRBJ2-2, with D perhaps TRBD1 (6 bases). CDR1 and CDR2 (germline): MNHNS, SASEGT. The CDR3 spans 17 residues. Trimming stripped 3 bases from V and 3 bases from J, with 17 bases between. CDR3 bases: TGTGCCAGCAGTGATCAGGGACATTGGTCGGACACCGGGGAGCTGTTTTTT. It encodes CASSDQGHWSDTGELFF.

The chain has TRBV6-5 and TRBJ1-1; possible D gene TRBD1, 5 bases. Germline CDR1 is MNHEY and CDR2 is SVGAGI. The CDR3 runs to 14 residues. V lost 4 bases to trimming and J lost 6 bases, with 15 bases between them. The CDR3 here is CASSFSRAGPEAFF. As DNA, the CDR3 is TGTGCCAGCAGTTTCTCACGGGCAGGGCCTGAAGCTTTCTTT.

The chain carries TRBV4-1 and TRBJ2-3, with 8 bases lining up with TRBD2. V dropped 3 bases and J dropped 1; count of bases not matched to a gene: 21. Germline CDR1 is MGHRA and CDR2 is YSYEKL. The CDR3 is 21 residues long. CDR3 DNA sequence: TGCGCCAGCAGCCATCCCCTACTAGAGGGCGGGGGGTTTTGGGGCACAGATACGCAGTATTTT. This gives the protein CASSHPLLEGGGFWGTDTQYF.

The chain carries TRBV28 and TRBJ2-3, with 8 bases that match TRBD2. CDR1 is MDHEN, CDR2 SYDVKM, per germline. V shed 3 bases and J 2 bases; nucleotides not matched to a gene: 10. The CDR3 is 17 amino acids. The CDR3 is CASSFYPGLALTDTQYF. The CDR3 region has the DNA TGTGCCAGCAGTTTCTACCCAGGACTAGCCCTCACAGATACGCAGTATTTT.

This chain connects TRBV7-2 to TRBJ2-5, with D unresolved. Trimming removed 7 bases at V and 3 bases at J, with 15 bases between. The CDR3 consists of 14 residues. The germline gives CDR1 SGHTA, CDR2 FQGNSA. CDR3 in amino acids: CASNLSLREETQYF. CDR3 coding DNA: TGTGCCAGCAACCTTTCCCTACGGGAAGAGACCCAGTACTTC.

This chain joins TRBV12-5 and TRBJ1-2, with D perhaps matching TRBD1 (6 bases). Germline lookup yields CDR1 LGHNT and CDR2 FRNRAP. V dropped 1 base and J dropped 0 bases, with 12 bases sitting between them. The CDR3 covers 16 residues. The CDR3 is CASGLATGQSNYGYTF. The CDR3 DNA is TGTGCTAGTGGTTTGGCCACCGGACAGTCTAACTATGGCTACACCTTC.

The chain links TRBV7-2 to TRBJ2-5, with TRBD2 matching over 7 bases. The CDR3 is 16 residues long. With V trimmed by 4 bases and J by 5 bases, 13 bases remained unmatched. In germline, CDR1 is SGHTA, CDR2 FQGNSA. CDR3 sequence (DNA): TGTGCCAGCAGCTGGGGTCGGGGGAAGGGAGGGGAGACCCAGTACTTC. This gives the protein CASSWGRGKGGETQYF.

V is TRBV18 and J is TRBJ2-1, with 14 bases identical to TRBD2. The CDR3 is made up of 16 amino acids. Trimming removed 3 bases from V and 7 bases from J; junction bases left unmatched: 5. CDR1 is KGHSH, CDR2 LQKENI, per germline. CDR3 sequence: CASSPAGTSGSNEQFF. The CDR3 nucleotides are TGTGCCAGCTCACCGGCCGGGACTAGCGGGAGTAATGAGCAGTTCTTC. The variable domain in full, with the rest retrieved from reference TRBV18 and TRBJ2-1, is NAGVMQNPRHLVRRRGQEARLRCSPMKGHSHVYWYRQLPEEGLKFMVYLQKENIIDESGMPKERFSAEFPKEGPSILRIQQVVRGDSAAYFCASSPAGTSGSNEQFFGPGTRLTVL.

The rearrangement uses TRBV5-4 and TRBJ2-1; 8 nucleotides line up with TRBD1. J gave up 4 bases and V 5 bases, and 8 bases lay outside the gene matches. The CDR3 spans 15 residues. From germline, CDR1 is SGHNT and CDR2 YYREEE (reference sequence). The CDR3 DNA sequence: TGTGCCAGCAGACAACAGGGGGGTCCTTACAATGAGCAGTTCTTC. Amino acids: CASRQQGGPYNEQFF.

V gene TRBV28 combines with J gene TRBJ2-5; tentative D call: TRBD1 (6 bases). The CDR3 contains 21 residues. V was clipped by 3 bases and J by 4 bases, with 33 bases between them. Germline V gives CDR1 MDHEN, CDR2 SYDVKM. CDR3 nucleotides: TGTGCCAGCAGTTTGCTCGGGACAATTCCGTTCGAAAGAACCGAATCAGAGACCCAGTACTTC. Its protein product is CASSLLGTIPFERTESETQYF.

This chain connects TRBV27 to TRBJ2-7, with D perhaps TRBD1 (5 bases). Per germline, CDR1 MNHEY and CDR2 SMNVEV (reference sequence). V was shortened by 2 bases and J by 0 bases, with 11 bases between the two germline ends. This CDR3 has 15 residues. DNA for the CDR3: TGTGCCAGCAGTTTACATCCTGACAGCTCCTACGAGCAGTACTTC. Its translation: CASSLHPDSSYEQYF.

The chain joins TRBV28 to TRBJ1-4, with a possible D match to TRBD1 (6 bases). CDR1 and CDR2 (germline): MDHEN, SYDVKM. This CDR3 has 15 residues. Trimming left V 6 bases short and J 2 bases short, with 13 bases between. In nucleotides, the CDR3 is TGTGCCAGCAGCTTGCCAGGGGCCACTAATGAAAAACTGTTTTTT. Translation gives CASSLPGATNEKLFF.

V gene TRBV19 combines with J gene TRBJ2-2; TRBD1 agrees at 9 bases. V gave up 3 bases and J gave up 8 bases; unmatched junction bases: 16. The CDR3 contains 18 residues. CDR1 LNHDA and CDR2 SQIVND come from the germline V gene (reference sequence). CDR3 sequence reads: CASSILAAGTGSRGELFF. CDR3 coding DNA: TGTGCCAGTAGTATTTTGGCGGCCGGGACAGGGTCCAGGGGGGAGCTGTTTTTT.

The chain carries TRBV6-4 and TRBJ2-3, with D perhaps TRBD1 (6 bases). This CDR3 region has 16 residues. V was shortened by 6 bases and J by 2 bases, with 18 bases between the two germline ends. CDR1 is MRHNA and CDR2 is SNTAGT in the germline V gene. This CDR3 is CASSKDSQGPTDTQYF. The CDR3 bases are TGTGCCAGCAGCAAGGACAGTCAAGGCCCCACAGATACGCAGTATTTT.

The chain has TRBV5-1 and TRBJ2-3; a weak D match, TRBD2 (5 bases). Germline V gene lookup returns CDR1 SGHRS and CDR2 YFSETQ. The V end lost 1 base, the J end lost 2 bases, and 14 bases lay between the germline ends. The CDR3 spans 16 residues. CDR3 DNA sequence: TGCGCCAGCAGCTTGTTGTCTGGTCGGGACACAGATACGCAGTATTTT. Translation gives CASSLLSGRDTDTQYF.

CDR3 sequence: CASSFAGRSNEKLFF. The CDR3 DNA is TGTGCCAGCAGTTTTGCGGGGAGAAGTAATGAAAAACTGTTTTTT. This chain joins TRBV28 and TRBJ1-4; D is ambiguous. Looked up from germline, CDR1 is MDHEN and CDR2 is SYDVKM. The CDR3 is made up of 15 amino acids. The V and J ends lost 3 bases and 4 bases respectively, with 12 bases between them.

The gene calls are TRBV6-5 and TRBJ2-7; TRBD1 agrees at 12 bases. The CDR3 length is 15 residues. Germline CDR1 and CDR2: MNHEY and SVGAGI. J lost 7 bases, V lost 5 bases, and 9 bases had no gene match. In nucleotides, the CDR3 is TGTGCCAGCAGTCGGCCGGGACAGGGGGCTCGGGAGCAGTACTTC. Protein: CASSRPGQGAREQYF.

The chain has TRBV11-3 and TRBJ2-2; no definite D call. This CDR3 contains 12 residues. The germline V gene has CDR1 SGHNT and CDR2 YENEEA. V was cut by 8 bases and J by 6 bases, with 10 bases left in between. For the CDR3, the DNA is TGTGCCAGCCTCGCCTATCCCGGGGAGCTGTTTTTT. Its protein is CASLAYPGELFF.

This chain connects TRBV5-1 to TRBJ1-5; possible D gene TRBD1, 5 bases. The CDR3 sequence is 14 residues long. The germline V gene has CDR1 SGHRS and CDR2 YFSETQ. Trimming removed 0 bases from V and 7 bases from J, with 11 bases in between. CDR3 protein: CASSLVGGEQPQHF. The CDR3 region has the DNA TGCGCCAGCAGCTTGGTCGGGGGGGAGCAGCCCCAGCATTTT.

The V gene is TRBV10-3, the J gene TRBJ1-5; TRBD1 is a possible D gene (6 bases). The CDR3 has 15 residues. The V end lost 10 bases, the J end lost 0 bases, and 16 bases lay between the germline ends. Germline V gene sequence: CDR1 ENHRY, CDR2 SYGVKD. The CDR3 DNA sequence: TGTGCCACTCTCCCGGACAGAAATAGCAATCAGCCCCAGCATTTT. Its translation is CATLPDRNSNQPQHF.

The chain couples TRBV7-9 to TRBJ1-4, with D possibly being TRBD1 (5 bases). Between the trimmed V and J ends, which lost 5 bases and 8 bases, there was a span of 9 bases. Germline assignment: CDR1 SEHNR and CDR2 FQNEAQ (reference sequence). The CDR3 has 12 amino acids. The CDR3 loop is CASSQGREKLFF. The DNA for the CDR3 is TGTGCCAGCAGCCAGGGAAGGGAAAAACTGTTTTTT. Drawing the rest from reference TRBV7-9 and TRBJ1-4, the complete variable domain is DTGVSQNPRHKITKRGQNVTFRCDPISEHNRLYWYRQTLGQGPEFLTYFQNEAQLEKSRLLSDRFSAERPKGSFSTLEIQRTEQGDSAMYLCASSQGREKLFFGSGTQLSVL.

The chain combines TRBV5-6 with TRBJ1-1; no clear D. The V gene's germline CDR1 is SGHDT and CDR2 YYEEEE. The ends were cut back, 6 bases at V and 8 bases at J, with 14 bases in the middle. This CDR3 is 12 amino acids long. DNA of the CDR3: TGTGCCAGCATCCCTAGGAGTGGGGAAGCTTTCTTT. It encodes CASIPRSGEAFF.

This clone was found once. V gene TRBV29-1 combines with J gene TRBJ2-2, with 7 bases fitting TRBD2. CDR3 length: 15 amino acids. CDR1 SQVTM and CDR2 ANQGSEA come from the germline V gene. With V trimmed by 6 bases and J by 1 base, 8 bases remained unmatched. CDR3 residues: CSVPDLAENTGELFF. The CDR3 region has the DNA TGCAGCGTCCCAGATCTAGCGGAGAACACCGGGGAGCTGTTTTTT.

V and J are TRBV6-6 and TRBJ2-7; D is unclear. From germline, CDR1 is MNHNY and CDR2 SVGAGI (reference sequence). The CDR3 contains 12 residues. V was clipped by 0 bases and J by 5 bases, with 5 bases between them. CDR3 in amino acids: CASSYSPNEQYF. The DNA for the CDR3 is TGTGCCAGCAGTTACTCCCCTAACGAGCAGTACTTC.

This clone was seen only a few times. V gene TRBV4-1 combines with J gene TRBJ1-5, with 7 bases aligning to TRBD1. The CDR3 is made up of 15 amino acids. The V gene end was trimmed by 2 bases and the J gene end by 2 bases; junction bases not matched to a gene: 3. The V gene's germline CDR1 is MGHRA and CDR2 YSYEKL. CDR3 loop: CASSQRDRRNQPQHF. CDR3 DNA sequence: TGCGCCAGCAGCCAAAGGGACAGACGCAATCAGCCCCAGCATTTT.

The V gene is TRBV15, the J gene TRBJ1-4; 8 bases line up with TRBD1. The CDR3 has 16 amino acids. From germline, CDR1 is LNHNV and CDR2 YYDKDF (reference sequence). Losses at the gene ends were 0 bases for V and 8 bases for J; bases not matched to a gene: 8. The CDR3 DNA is TGTGCCACCAGCAGAGATCCTGACAGGGGAGACGAAAAACTGTTTTTT. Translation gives CATSRDPDRGDEKLFF. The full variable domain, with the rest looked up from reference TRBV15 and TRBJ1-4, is DAMVIQNPRYQVTQFGKPVTLSCSQTLNHNVMYWYQQKSSQAPKLLFHYYDKDFNNEADTPDNFQSRRPNTSFCFLDIRSPGLGDTAMYLCATSRDPDRGDEKLFFGSGTQLSVL.